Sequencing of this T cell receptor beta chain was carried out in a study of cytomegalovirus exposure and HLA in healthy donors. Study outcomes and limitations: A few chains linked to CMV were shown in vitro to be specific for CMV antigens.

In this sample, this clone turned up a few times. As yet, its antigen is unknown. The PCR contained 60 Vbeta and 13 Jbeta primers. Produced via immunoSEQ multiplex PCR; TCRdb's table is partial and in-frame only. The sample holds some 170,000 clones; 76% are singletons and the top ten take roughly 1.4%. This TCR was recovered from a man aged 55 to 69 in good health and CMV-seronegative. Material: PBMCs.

The CDR3 spells CASSQDTGRNEQFF. The CDR3 nucleotides read TGTGCCAGCAGCCAAGATACAGGGCGGAATGAGCAGTTCTTC. The chain couples TRBV4-2 to TRBJ2-1; perhaps TRBD1 as D (6 bases). There are 14 residues in the CDR3. V lost 0 bases, J lost 7 bases, and 10 bases lay in between. CDR1 is LGHNA, CDR2 YNFKEQ, per germline.